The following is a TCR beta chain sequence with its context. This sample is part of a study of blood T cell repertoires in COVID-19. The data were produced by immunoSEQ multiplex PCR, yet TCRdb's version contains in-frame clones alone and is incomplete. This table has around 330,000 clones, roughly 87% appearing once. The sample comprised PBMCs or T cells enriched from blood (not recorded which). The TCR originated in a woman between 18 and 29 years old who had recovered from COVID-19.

The CDR3 loop is CASSPPLQNSPLHF. CDR3 DNA sequence: TGTGCCAGCTCACCACCTCTACAGAATTCACCCCTCCACTTT. The rearrangement joins TRBV18 to TRBJ1-6; D gene ambiguous. Germline V gene data show CDR1 as KGHSH and CDR2 as LQKENI. This CDR3 region has 14 residues. Trimming took 0 bases from V and 7 from J, leaving 7 bases between them.